This TCR beta chain was documented in a study of blood T cell repertoires in COVID-19 (dated by TCRdb to the early 2020s). Regarding the research as a whole: The collaborator samples originated in the United States, Italy and Spain and spanned the acute and convalescent phases of COVID-19. A freely available public database, intended as a resource for researchers studying the immune response to SARS-CoV-2, is where the repertoires were released. The sample metadata nearly always contained a de-identified subject ID, COVID-19 status, age in years and sex. The material from the prospective study consisted of cDNA or gDNA derived from T cells, B-cell-depleted T cells, or PBMCs. The samples were drawn from the first 160 participants of the ongoing ImmuneRACE study and from 1,254 subjects provided by 6 global collaborators. Where available, HLA class I and class II types were taken from metadata supplied by the sample provider and were not determined by assay-based typing. Deeply sampled blood TCRbeta repertoires from subjects exposed to, actively infected with, or recovered from COVID-19 were included in the dataset. The full study reports these points: The quantity of clinical and demographic metadata differed by source and by participant and was supplied without curation.

For this clone: Its recognized antigen is unknown. No per-base quality is available; no much larger clone lies one base away.

TCRbeta CDR3 regions were amplified from genomic DNA by means of the immunoSEQ Assay, a bias-controlled multiplex PCR. The authors processed their data as follows. Nucleated cell counts per sample were estimated from amplification of reference gene primers within the assay. Sequence reads were collapsed and filtered to measure the absolute abundance of every unique TCRbeta CDR3 rearrangement. For each sample, productive Simpson clonality was calculated by taking the square root of Simpson's diversity index across productive rearrangements. TCRdb stores this immuneACCESS table with in-frame sequences only. Part of the clones is absent; in the studies checked, under half of the shortfall reflects unresolved V genes, and no reason is known for the rest. The V and J calls and clone size were taken over from that table, and D and trimming were inferred from the DNA. The sample table records 80,000 to 100,000 clones; around 83% of these occur just once. The biggest ten clones account for about 20% of the sample.

Whole blood was collected in K2EDTA tubes by collaborating institutions according to the institutions' own protocols. For TCRbeta analysis, collaborator samples were shipped as frozen whole blood, as isolated PBMCs, or as DNA extracted from either sample type. Per the germline V gene (reference sequence), GTSNPN is the CDR1 and SVGIG is the CDR2. From its cysteine to its phenylalanine, the CDR3 spans 13 amino acids. Only the CDR3 region is kept as DNA, spanning 39 bases read in frame from base 1. The V and J ends are trimmed by 2 bases and 4 bases, leaving 11 bases between them. The receptor was derived from a woman older than 75 in a cohort sampled during active or convalescent COVID-19. The sample taken for sequencing was peripheral blood. Recombination linked TRBV30 to TRBJ2-5; confidence is insufficient to name the D gene. DNA sequence: TGTGCCTGGAGTCCGGGTTCGCGAGAGACCCAGTACTTC. It translates to CAWSPGSRETQYF.